These 10 T cell receptor beta chains originate from one sample sequenced in a study of cytomegalovirus exposure and HLA in healthy donors. In the PCR, 60 Vbeta and 13 Jbeta primers were used. The assay was immunoSEQ multiplex PCR, and TCRdb's table has in-frame clones only and misses some. The table shows 170,000 or so clones, with 75% to 85% occurring only once. Sequencing was carried out using PBMCs. The source is an older woman in good health and CMV-seropositive.

This chain joins TRBV28 and TRBJ1-4; 9 bases fit TRBD1. The CDR3 has 15 residues. CDR1 is MDHEN and CDR2 is SYDVKM in the germline V gene. Unmatched junction bases numbered 6, after V lost 5 bases and J lost 5 bases. In nucleotides, the CDR3 is TGTGCCAGCAGTATAACAGGGGGCTTCAATGAAAAACTGTTTTTT. Translation gives CASSITGGFNEKLFF.

The chain is built from TRBV9 and TRBJ2-1, with a possible D match to TRBD2 (5 bases). V was pared by 3 bases and J by 8 bases, with 12 bases between. The germline V gene has CDR1 SGDLS and CDR2 YYNGEE. CDR3 length equals 13 residues. The CDR3 sequence: CASSGGSRDEQFF. CDR3 DNA: TGTGCCAGCAGCGGAGGGAGCCGCGATGAGCAGTTCTTC.

This clone was seen only a few times. V and J are TRBV5-1 and TRBJ2-5; no firm D call. Trimming pared 2 bases from V and 5 bases from J, leaving 13 bases between. Germline CDR1 SGHRS, CDR2 YFSETQ. The CDR3 sequence is 14 residues long. The CDR3 region is CASSFGSLGETQYF. CDR3 bases: TGCGCCAGCAGCTTCGGGTCTCTTGGTGAGACCCAGTACTTC.

V is TRBV5-6 and J is TRBJ2-7, with TRBD1 identical over 8 bases. Unmatched junction bases numbered 6, after V lost 0 bases and J lost 4 bases. CDR1 and CDR2 (germline): SGHDT, YYEEEE. The CDR3 is made up of 15 amino acids. The CDR3 DNA sequence: TGTGCCAGCAGCTTGGGCAGGGGGCGCGGGTACGAGCAGTACTTC. The encoded protein is CASSLGRGRGYEQYF.

The chain recombines TRBV10-3 with TRBJ2-7; TRBD1 aligns across 7 bases. Germline trimming cut 6 bases from V and 3 bases from J; bases unmatched to any gene: 8. This CDR3 is 14 amino acids long. Per germline, CDR1 ENHRY and CDR2 SYGVKD. CDR3 sequence: CAISRDRANYEQYF. The CDR3 bases are TGTGCCATCAGCCGAGACAGGGCTAACTACGAGCAGTACTTC.

The rearrangement links TRBV5-6 to TRBJ2-5, with D tentatively TRBD1 (5 bases). Germline assignment: CDR1 SGHDT and CDR2 YYEEEE. Trimming took 3 bases from V and 2 from J, leaving 8 bases between them. The CDR3 runs 13 residues. CDR3 region: CASSSDRQETQYF. CDR3 sequence (DNA): TGTGCCAGCAGCTCAGACAGACAAGAGACCCAGTACTTC. The full variable domain, its missing parts supplied by reference TRBV5-6 and TRBJ2-5, is DAGVTQSPTHLIKTRGQQVTLRCSPKSGHDTVSWYQQALGQGPQFIFQYYEEEERQRGNFPDRFSGHQFPNYSSELNVNALLLGDSALYLCASSSDRQETQYFGPGTRLLVL.

This clone came up once. The chain uses TRBV7-9 and TRBJ2-5, with D unclear. Germline V CDR1 and CDR2: SEHNR, FQNEAQ (reference sequence). This CDR3 region has 14 residues. The V end was cut by 3 bases, the J end by 1 base, with 9 bases between. CDR3 sequence reads: CASSFNIIQETQYF. In nucleotides, the CDR3 is TGTGCCAGCAGCTTCAACATCATCCAAGAGACCCAGTACTTC.

The chain couples TRBV6-1 to TRBJ2-5; D is possibly TRBD2 (5 bases). Judging by the DNA end, TRBJ2-7 fits better; the J call may be wrong. Germline assignment: CDR1 MNHNS and CDR2 SASEGT. CDR3 length: 17 residues. This CDR3 reads CASSVQASRLRTYEQYF. CDR3 DNA: TGTGCCAGCAGTGTCCAGGCTAGCCGTCTGAGAACCTACGAGCAGTACTTC.

The sample holds a few counts of this clone. The gene calls are TRBV30 and TRBJ1-1; TRBD1 might be the D (5 bases). The CDR3 consists of 12 residues. V was cut by 4 bases and J by 5 bases, with 11 bases left in between. The V gene's germline CDR1 is GTSNPN and CDR2 SVGIG (reference sequence). The CDR3 spells CAWNGGRTEAFF. The CDR3 DNA follows: TGTGCCTGGAACGGGGGTAGGACTGAAGCTTTCTTT. Using reference TRBV30 and TRBJ1-1 for the parts outside the CDR3, the full variable domain is SQTIHQWPATLVQPVGSPLSLECTVEGTSNPNLYWYRQAAGRGLQLLFYSVGIGQISSEVPQNLSASRPQDRQFILSSKKLLLSDSGFYLCAWNGGRTEAFFGQGTRLTVV.

This clone appeared a single time. This chain links TRBV10-3 with TRBJ1-1, with a tentative D call TRBD1 (6 bases). The germline V gene encodes CDR1 ENHRY and CDR2 SYGVKD. V was trimmed by 6 bases and J by 3 bases, leaving 11 bases between them. The CDR3 contains 13 residues. CDR3 sequence: CAIRGGRDTEAFF. DNA of the CDR3: TGTGCCATCAGAGGGGGTCGGGACACTGAAGCTTTCTTT.